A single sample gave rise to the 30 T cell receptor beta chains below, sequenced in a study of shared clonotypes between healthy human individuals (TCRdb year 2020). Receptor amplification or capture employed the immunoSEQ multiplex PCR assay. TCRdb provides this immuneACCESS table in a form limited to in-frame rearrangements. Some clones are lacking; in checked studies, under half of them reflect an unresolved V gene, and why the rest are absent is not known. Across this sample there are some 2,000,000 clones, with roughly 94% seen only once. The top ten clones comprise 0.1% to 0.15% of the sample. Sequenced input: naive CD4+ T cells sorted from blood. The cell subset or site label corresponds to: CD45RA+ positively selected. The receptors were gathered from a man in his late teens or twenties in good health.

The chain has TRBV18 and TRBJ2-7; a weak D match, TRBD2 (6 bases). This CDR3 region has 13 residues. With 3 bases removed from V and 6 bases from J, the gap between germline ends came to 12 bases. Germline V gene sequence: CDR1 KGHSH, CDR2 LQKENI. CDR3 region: CASSPQLASEQYF. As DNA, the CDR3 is TGTGCCAGCTCACCGCAACTAGCCTCCGAGCAGTACTTC.

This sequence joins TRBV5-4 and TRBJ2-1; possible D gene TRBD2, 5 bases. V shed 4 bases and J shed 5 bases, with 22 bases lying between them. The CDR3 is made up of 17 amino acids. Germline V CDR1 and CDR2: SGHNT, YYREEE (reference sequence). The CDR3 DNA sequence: TGTGCCAGCAGCCCATCTCCAGGAGCGGTTTCCCACAATGAGCAGTTCTTC. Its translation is CASSPSPGAVSHNEQFF.

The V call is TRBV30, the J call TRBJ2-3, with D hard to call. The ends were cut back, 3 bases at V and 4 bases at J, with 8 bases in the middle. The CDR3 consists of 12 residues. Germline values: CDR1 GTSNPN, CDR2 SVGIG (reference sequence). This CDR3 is CAWRGDADTQYF. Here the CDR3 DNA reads TGTGCCTGGAGAGGCGACGCAGATACGCAGTATTTT.

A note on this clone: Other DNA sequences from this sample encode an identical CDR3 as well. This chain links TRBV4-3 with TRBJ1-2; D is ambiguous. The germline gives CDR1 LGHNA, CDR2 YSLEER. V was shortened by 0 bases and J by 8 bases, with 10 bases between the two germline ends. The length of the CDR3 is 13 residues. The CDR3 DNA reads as TGCGCCAGCAGCCAAGATGGGCGGCGGGGCTACACCTTC. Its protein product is CASSQDGRRGYTF.

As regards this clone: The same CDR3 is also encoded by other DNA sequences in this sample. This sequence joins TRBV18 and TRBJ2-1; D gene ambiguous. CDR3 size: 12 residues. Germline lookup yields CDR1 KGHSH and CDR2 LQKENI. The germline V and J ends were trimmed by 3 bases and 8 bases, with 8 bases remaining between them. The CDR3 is CASSPGGDEQFF. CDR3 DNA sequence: TGTGCCAGCTCACCGGGCGGAGATGAGCAGTTCTTC.

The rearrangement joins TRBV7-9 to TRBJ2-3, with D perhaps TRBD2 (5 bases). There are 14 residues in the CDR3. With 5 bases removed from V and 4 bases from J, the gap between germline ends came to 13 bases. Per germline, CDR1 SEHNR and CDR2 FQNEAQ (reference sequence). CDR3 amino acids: CASSAPGGPDTQYF. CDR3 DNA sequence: TGTGCCAGCAGCGCCCCCGGAGGACCAGATACGCAGTATTTT.

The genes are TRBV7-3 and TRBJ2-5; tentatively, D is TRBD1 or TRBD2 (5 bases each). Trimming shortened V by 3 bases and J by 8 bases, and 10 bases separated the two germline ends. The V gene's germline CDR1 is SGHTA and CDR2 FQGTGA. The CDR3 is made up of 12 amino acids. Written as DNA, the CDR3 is TGTGCCAGCAGCTTTGATGGGACCACCCAGTACTTC. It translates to CASSFDGTTQYF.

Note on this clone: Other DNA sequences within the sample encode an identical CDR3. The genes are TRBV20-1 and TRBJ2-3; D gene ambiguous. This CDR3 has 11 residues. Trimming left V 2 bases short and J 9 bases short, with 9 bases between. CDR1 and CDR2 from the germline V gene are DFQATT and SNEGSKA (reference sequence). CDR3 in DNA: TGCAGTGCTAGAAAGGGTGACACGCAGTATTTT. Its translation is CSARKGDTQYF.

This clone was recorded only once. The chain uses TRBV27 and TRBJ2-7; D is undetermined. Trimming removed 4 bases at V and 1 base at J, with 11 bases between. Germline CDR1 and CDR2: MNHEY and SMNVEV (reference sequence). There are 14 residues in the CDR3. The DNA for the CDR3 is TGTGCCAGCAGTTCGAAGTCAGGTTCCTACGAGCAGTACTTC. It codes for CASSSKSGSYEQYF.

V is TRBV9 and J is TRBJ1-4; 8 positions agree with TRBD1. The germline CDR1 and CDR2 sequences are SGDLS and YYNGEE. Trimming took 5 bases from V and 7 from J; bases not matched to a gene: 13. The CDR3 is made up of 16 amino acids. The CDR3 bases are TGTGCCAGCAGTGAATCCGGCAGGGGGCCGGGTGAAAAACTGTTTTTT. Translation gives CASSESGRGPGEKLFF.

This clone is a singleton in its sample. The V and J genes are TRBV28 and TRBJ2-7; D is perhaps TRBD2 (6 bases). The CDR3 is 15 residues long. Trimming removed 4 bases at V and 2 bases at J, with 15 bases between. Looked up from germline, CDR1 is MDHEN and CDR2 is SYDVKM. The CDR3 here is CASSSGGAGPYEQYF. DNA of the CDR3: TGTGCCAGCAGTTCCGGGGGAGCAGGTCCCTACGAGCAGTACTTC.

Here the CDR3 reads CAISETGRLRTDTQYF. CDR3 in DNA: TGTGCCATCAGCGAGACAGGGCGCCTCCGCACAGATACGCAGTATTTT. The chain links TRBV10-3 to TRBJ2-3, with TRBD1 matching over 7 bases. The ends lost 6 bases at V and 1 base at J; junction bases unmatched: 10. Germline loops: CDR1 ENHRY, CDR2 SYGVKD. The CDR3 sequence is 16 residues long.

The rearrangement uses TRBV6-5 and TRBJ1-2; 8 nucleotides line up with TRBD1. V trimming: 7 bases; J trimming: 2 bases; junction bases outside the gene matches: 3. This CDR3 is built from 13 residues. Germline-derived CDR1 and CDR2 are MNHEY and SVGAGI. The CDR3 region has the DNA TGTGCCAGCATCAGGGGGCCCAACTATGGCTACACCTTC. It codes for CASIRGPNYGYTF.

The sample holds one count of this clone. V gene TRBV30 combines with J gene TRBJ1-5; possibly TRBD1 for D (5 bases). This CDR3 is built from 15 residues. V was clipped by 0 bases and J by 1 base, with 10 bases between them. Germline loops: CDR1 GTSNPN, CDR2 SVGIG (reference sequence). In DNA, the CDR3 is TGTGCCTGGAGTGTACTCGGGGGGAGCAATCAGCCCCAGCATTTT. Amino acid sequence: CAWSVLGGSNQPQHF.

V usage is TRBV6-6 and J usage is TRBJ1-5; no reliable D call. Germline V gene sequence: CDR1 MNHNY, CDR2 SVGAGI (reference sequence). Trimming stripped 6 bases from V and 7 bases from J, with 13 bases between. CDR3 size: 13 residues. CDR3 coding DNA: TGTGCCAGCAGCCCCGGGGTACCACAGCCCCAGCATTTT. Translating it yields CASSPGVPQPQHF.

The CDR3 loop reads CASSLVVGTVSYEQYF. The CDR3, as DNA: TGTGCCAGCAGCTTAGTGGTAGGGACAGTCTCCTACGAGCAGTACTTC. V usage is TRBV7-2 and J usage is TRBJ2-7, with 7 nucleotides matching TRBD1. The ends lost 1 base at V and 0 bases at J; junction bases unmatched: 6. The CDR3 extends over 16 amino acids. Germline V gene sequence: CDR1 SGHTA, CDR2 FQGNSA.

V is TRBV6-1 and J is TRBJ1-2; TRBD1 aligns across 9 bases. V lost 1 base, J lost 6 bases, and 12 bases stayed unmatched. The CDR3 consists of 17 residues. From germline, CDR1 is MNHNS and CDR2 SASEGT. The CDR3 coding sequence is TGTGCCAGCAGTGAAGATGGTACAGGGGGCGCATGGGATGGCTACACCTTC. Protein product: CASSEDGTGGAWDGYTF.

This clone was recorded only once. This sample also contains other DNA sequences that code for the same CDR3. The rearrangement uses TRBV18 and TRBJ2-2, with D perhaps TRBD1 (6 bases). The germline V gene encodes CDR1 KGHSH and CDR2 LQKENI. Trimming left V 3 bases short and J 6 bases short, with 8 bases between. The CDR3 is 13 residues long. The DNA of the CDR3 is TGTGCCAGCTCACCCCAGGGGTCCGGGGAGCTGTTTTTT. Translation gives CASSPQGSGELFF.

CDR3 DNA: TGTGCCAGCAGTGAGAAGACAGGGGTGCACTACGAGCAGTACTTC. Its protein product is CASSEKTGVHYEQYF. V usage is TRBV6-4 and J usage is TRBJ2-7, with TRBD1 matching over 8 bases. Germline V gene lookup returns CDR1 MRHNA and CDR2 SNTAGT. CDR3 length equals 15 residues. J was trimmed by 3 bases and V by 3 bases; bases with no gene match: 7.

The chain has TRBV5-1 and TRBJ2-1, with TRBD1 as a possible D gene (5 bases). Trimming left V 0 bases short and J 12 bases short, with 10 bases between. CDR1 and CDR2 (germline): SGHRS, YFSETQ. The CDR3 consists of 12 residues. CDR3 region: CASSLEGKPQFF. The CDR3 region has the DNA TGCGCCAGCAGCTTGGAGGGGAAACCGCAGTTCTTC.

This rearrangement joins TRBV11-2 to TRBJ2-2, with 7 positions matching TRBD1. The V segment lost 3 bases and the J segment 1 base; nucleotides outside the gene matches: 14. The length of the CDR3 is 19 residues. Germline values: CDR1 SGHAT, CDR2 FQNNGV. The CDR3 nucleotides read TGTGCCAGCAGCTTGGGTCGGTTGAGGGGGCACAAGAACACCGGGGAGCTGTTTTTT. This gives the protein CASSLGRLRGHKNTGELFF.

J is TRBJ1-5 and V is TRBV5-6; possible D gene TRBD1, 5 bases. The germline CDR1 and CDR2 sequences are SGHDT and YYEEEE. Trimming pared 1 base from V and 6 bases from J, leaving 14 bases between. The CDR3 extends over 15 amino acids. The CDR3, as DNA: TGTGCCAGCAGCTTGTATCGGGGGGAAATTCAGCCCCAGCATTTT. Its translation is CASSLYRGEIQPQHF.

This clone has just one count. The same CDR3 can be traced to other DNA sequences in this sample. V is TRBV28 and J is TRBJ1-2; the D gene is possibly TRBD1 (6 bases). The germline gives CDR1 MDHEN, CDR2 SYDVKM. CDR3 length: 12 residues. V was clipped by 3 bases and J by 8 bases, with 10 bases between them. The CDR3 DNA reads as TGTGCCAGCAGTTTTACAGGGTACGGCTACACCTTC. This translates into CASSFTGYGYTF.

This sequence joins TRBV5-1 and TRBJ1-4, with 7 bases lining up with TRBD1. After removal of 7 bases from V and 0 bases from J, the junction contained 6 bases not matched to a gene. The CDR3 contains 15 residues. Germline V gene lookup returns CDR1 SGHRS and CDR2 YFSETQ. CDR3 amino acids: CASCPGGATNEKLFF. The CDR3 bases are TGCGCCAGCTGCCCAGGGGGTGCAACTAATGAAAAACTGTTTTTT.

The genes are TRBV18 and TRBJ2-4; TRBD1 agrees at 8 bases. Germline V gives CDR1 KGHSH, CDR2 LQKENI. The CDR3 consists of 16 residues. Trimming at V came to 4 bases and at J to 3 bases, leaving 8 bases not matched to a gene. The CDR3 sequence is CASSLRPTGDKNIQYF. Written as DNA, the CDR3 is TGTGCCAGCTCACTTCGTCCGACAGGGGACAAAAACATTCAGTACTTC.

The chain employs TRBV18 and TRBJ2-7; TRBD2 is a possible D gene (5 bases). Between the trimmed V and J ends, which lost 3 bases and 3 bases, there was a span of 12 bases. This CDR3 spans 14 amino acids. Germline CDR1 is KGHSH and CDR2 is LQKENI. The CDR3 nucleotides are TGTGCCAGCTCACCCGGGAAAGGTAACTACGAGCAGTACTTC. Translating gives CASSPGKGNYEQYF.

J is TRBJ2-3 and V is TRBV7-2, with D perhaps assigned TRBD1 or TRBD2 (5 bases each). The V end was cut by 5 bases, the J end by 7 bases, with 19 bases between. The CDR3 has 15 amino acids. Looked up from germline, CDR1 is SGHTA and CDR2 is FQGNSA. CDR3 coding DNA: TGTGCCAGCAGCACGGGGACCCCGCGATTTAATACGCAGTATTTT. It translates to CASSTGTPRFNTQYF.

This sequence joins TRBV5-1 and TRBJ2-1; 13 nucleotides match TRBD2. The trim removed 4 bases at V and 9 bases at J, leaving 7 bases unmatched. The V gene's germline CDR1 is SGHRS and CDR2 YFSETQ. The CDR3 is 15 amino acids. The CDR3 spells CASSPGTSGTGEQFF. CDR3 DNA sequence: TGCGCCAGCAGCCCCGGGACTAGCGGGACTGGTGAGCAGTTCTTC.

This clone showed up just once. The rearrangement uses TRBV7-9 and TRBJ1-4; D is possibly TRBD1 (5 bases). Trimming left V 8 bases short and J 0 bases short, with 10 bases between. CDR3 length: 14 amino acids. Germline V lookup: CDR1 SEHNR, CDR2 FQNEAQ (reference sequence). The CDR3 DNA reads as TGTGCCAGCTCCAGGGCCGCAACTAATGAAAAACTGTTTTTT. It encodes CASSRAATNEKLFF.

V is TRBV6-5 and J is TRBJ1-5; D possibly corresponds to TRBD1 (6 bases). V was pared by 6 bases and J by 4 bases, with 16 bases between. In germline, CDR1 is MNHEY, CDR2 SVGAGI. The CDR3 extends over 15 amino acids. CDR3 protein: CASSLQGLGNQPQHF. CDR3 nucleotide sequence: TGTGCCAGCAGCCTACAGGGCCTGGGGAATCAGCCCCAGCATTTT.